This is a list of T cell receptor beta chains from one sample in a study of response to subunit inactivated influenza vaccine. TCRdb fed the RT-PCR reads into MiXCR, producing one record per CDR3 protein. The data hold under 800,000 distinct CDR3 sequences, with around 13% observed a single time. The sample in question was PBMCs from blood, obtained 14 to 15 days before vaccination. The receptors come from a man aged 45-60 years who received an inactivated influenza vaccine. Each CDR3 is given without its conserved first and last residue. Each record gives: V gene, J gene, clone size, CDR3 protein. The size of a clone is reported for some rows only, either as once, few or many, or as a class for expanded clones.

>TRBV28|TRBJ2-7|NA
ASSFGHYKDYEQY
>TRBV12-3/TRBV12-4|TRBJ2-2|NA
ASSLLGGPLNTGELF
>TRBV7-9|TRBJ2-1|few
ASSLTGTGEQF
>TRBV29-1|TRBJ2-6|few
SVLTSLAGANVLT
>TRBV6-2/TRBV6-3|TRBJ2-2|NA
ASRLAGGDTGVLF
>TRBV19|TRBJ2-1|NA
ASSMTVSSYNEQF
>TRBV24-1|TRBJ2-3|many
ATSDPGLGPDTQY
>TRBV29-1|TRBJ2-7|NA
SGWTGKGEY
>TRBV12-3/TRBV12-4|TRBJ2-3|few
ASSFLAGGADTQY
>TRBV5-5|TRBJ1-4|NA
ASMRQGSEKLF
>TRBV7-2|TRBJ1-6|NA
ASSLVASGRSNSPLH
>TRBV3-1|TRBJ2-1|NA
ASSQDPSAFNEQF
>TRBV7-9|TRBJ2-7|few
ASSPRVVDEQY
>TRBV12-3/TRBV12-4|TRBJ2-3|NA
ASSFKDSTDTQY
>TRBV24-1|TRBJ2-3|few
ATSDSASGSGDTQY
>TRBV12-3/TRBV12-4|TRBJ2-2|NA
ASRPEGMAGELF
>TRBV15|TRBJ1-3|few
ATSRDRYTSSGNTIY
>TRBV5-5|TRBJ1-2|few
ASSRPADRGYT
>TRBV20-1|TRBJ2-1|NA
SARDARGTYYNEQF
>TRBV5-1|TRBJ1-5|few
ASSLNGVYNQPQH
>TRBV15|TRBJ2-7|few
ATSSTGQPYEQY
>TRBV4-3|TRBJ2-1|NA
ASSQEGDRLDEQS
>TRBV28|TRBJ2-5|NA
ASSRLGGALETQY
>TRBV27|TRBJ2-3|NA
ASSLSWLAGSRTDTQY
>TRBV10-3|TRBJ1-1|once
AISENGGGAF
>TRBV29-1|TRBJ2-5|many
SVDAGERETQY
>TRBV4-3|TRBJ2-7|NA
ASSQASGTVLSYEQY
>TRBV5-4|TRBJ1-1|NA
ASSSTGNLNTEAF
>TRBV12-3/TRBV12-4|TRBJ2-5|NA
ASSPTGPRAQY
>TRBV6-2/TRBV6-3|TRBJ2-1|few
ASSYSSGNEQF
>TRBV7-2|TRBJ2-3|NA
ASSRSLGSFADTQY
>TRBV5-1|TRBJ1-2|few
ASSLGTGGSAGYT
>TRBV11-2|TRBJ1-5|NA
ASSLGNPWGTLNQPQH
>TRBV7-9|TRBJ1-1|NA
ASSPVEPNTEAF
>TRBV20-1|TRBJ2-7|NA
SASSGLGYEQY
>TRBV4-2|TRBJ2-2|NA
ASSQETGDEVGELF
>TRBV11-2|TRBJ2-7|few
ASSAALAGSSYEQY
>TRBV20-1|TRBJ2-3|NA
SAGASGLFADTQY
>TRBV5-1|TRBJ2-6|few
ASSPRSLGANVLT
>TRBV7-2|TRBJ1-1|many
ASSPGTVNTEAF
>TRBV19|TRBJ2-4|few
ASSSRDSQNIQY
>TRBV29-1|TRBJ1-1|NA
SVEEFGRNTEAF
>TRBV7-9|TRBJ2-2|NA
ASSLAAGLAGELF
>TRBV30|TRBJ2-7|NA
AWSVTGGLDEQY
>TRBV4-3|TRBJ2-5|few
ASSQDRLAGGPETQY
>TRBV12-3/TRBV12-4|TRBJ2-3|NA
ASSFGGGANTQY
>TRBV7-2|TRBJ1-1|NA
ASSLQLVPGGNEAF
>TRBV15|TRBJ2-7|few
ATSRGRGGTYEQY